Following are 6 T cell receptor beta chains from one sample sequenced in a study of control samples from healthy donors and cancer patients. Using immunoSEQ multiplex PCR, the repertoire was profiled, and TCRdb retains in-frame clones only, with some absent. The sample consists of 95,000 to 150,000 clones, about 90% of them appearing once. Material: blood. The receptor source for this set is a man aged 18 to 30 in good health.

This clone appeared once. V and J are TRBV5-1 and TRBJ1-3; D remains ambiguous. CDR1 is SGHRS, CDR2 YFSETQ, per germline. This CDR3 comprises 15 residues. V was pared by 0 bases and J by 0 bases, with 7 bases between. CDR3: CASSLGATSGNTIYF. The CDR3 DNA is TGCGCCAGCAGCTTGGGGGCAACCTCTGGAAACACCATATATTTT.

The chain carries TRBV25-1 and TRBJ2-5; no clear D. V shed 1 base and J shed 4 bases, with 10 bases lying between them. CDR3 length: 14 residues. Germline V CDR1 and CDR2: MGHDK, SYGVNS. CDR3 amino acids: CASSEFGGRETQYF. CDR3 nucleotide sequence: TGTGCCAGCAGTGAATTTGGCGGTCGAGAGACCCAGTACTTC.

The chain recombines TRBV4-1 with TRBJ1-6; tentatively, D is TRBD1 (5 bases). The CDR3 totals 15 residues. The germline V gene encodes CDR1 MGHRA and CDR2 YSYEKL. V was clipped by 0 bases and J by 3 bases, with 6 bases between them. The CDR3 sequence: CASSQEQGYNSPLHF. CDR3 coding DNA: TGCGCCAGCAGCCAAGAGCAGGGCTATAATTCACCCCTCCACTTT.

This clone was detected a few times. The chain joins TRBV7-6 to TRBJ2-5; 11 bases map to TRBD2. Germline CDR1 is SGHVS and CDR2 is FNYEAQ. This CDR3 is built from 21 residues. J lost 2 bases, V lost 1 base, and 18 bases had no gene match. The DNA of the CDR3 is TGTGCCAGCAGCTTAGATGGGGGACTAGCGGCCTACCAAAAGCGGCAAGAGACCCAGTACTTC. It yields the protein CASSLDGGLAAYQKRQETQYF.

The CDR3 reads CASSPPGTRKGTQYF. The CDR3 DNA is TGTGCCAGCAGCCCTCCTGGGACTAGGAAAGGTACGCAGTATTTT. The chain employs TRBV11-2 and TRBJ2-3, with TRBD2 matching over 8 bases. The CDR3 runs to 15 residues. J gave up 8 bases and V 5 bases, and 12 bases lay outside the gene matches. The germline CDR1 and CDR2 sequences are SGHAT and FQNNGV. Together with reference TRBV11-2 and TRBJ2-3, the CDR3 gives the full variable domain: EAGVAQSPRYKIIEKRQSVAFWCNPISGHATLYWYQQILGQGPKLLIQFQNNGVVDDSQLPKDRFSAERLKGVDSTLKIQPAKLEDSAVYLCASSPPGTRKGTQYFGPGTRLTVL.

This clone was detected only once. This chain links TRBV19 with TRBJ2-5, with TRBD2 matching 14 bases. The CDR3 contains 15 residues. Germline V gives CDR1 LNHDA, CDR2 SQIVND (reference sequence). J lost 5 bases, V lost 5 bases, and 4 bases had no gene match. The CDR3 coding sequence is TGTGCCAGTAGTGGGACTAGCGGGAGAGGTGAGACCCAGTACTTC. Protein product: CASSGTSGRGETQYF.